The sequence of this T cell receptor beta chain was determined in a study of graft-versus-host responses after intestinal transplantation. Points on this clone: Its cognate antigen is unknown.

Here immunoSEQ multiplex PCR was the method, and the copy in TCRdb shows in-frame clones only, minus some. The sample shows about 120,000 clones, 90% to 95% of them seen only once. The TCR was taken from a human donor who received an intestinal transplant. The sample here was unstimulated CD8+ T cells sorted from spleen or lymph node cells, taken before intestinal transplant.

CDR3 nucleotides: TGTGCCAGCAGCTTAACGTTTGGAGCGGCTAGCTCCTACAATGAGCAGTTCTTC. As protein: CASSLTFGAASSYNEQFF. This rearrangement joins TRBV7-3 to TRBJ2-1; maybe TRBD2 (5 bases). V lost 0 bases and J 0 bases, leaving 15 bases between the germline ends. This CDR3 contains 18 residues. Germline values: CDR1 SGHTA, CDR2 FQGTGA.